The text below deals with one TCR beta chain. This clonotype was seen a handful of times. Its target antigen remains unknown. No much larger clone is present one base from it, and per-base qualities are unavailable. V and J are trimmed by 1 base and 1 base, and the gene matches miss 4 bases of the junction. The CDR3 starts with the cysteine, ends with the phenylalanine, and has 15 residues. Only the CDR3 region is kept as DNA, spanning 45 bases read in frame from base 1. Via the germline V gene, CDR1 is SGHRS and CDR2 YFSETQ. This entry is derived from a study of early T cells in non-severe SARS-CoV-2 infection listed by TCRdb under 2021. Some background on the complete study: Because TCR sequencing relied on bulk RNA taken from unsorted whole blood, pairing of alpha and beta chains was not possible. Broader findings and caveats from the paper: VDJdb matching was skewed toward anti-spike CD8 responses, so virus-specific expansions were likely underestimated and private and CD4 specificities were missed.

The study was a case-control design nested within a healthcare worker cohort in London, UK, with weekly nasopharyngeal swab PCR tests and blood sampling. Between 23 and 31 March 2020, the week of the UK lockdown, healthcare workers were enrolled and then followed up weekly for as long as 16 weeks. The method behind the library was 5' RACE. TCRdb names NextSeq 500 as the instrument used. Unique molecular identifiers were attached to individual cDNA molecules in the TCR library protocol so that sequencing error and PCR bias could be corrected. Both TCR alpha and beta chains were sequenced, and tight co-correlation was observed between alpha and beta sequence abundances in each sample. Processing in the source paper ran as follows. V gene, J gene and CDR3 annotation of TCR sequences was performed with Decombinator V4. Expanded TCRs were defined as changing significantly between any two time points under a Poisson model with p below 0.0001. TCR abundances were normalised to the total number of TCRs sequenced in each sample and reported as counts per million. MAIT TCRs were defined by TRAV1-2 paired with TRAJ12, TRAJ20 or TRAJ33, and iNKT TCRs by TRAV10 paired with TRAJ18. VDJdb, accessed on 1 November 2021, was searched for TCRs annotated for CMV, EBV and SARS-CoV-2, and TCRs annotated for more than one antigen were excluded. The public reads were quality trimmed at Q25 with fastp and then assembled into clones with MiXCR by TCRdb, keeping productive beta chains. Here each entry gathers all rows of one CDR3 protein and keeps the most common genes and DNA. TCRdb, not the authors, supplied the V and J calls. For this sample there are 95,000 to 120,000 distinct CDR3 sequences; 9% to 13% appear just once. The ten largest clonotypes hold 3% to 3.5% of the sample.

The receptor was isolated from an adult who was a healthcare worker with PCR-confirmed SARS-CoV-2 infection or an uninfected control (not recorded which). What was sequenced was whole blood. The sequence is built from TRBV5-1 and TRBJ2-5; 7 bases in the middle match TRBD1. The DNA reads as follows: TGCGCCAGCAGCTTGAGGGACAGCCTCCAAGAGACCCAGTACTTC. The encoded protein is CASSLRDSLQETQYF.